This T cell receptor (beta chain) came from a study of blood T cell repertoires in COVID-19 (dated by TCRdb to about 2020). With respect to the entire study: Samples from collaborators originated in the United States, Italy and Spain and spanned both the acute and convalescent phases of COVID-19. Where available, HLA class I and class II types were taken from metadata supplied by the sample provider and were not determined by assay-based typing. Subjects who had been exposed to COVID-19, were actively infected with it, or had recovered from it provided the deeply sampled blood TCRbeta repertoires that made up the dataset. The material from the prospective study consisted of cDNA or gDNA derived from T cells, B-cell-depleted T cells, or PBMCs. Samples came from the ongoing ImmuneRACE study (first 160 participants) plus 1,254 subjects from 6 global collaborators. The repertoires were released in a freely available public database meant as a resource for research on the immune response to SARS-CoV-2. Sample metadata almost always included a de-identified subject ID, COVID-19 status, age in years and sex.

The CDR3 holds 11 amino acids from the cysteine to the phenylalanine. Only the CDR3 portion is preserved as DNA: 33 bases, with reading frame beginning at the first base. The junction carries 11 bases between V and J, which are trimmed by 4 bases and 8 bases respectively. CDR1 GTSNPN and CDR2 SVGIG were looked up in the germline V gene (reference sequence). This clone has just one count. Its antigen specificity is not known. Per-base quality was not reported, and no clone a single base away is much larger than it. The immunoSEQ Assay, a bias-controlled multiplex PCR, was used to amplify TCRbeta CDR3 regions from genomic DNA. Turning to the authors' computational methods: The number of nucleated cells in each sample was estimated by amplification of reference gene primers within the assay. Sequence reads were collapsed and filtered to measure the absolute abundance of every unique TCRbeta CDR3 rearrangement. For each sample, productive Simpson clonality was calculated by taking the square root of Simpson's diversity index across productive rearrangements. TCRdb limited this immuneACCESS table to in-frame rearrangements with V and J called. A share of clones is missing; checked studies link under half to unresolved V genes, and the rest is unexplained. Clone size and the V and J calls come from that table; the DNA yielded D and trimming. The table for this sample lists approximately 170,000 clones; around four fifths of them were counted only once. Approximately 4% of the sample is in the top ten clones.

In the prospective study, participants were about 18 to 90 years old, resided in 20 to 30 geographic areas of the United States, and were enrolled through a virtual design. To assign participants to cohorts, the prospective study relied on clinical history that participants themselves reported in a screening survey and a study questionnaire. ImmuneRACE Cohort 3 recovered participants were defined by two consecutive negative NP/OP PCR tests, healthcare professional clearance, or symptom resolution. In the prospective study, mobile phlebotomists collected whole blood, serum and a nasopharyngeal or oropharyngeal swab from each participant. Prospective study participants could optionally give additional blood draws and questionnaires over an approximately two-month period. Prospective study blood samples were shipped either frozen or at room temperature before DNA extraction. Study-wide findings and limitations: The amount of clinical and demographic metadata varied by source and participant and was provided uncurated.

This clonotype originated in a woman in her forties or fifties who had recovered from COVID-19. The chain uses TRBV30 and TRBJ1-2; no D segment can be confidently identified. The specimen was PBMCs or T cells enriched from blood (not recorded which). CDR3 sequence: CAWTRREGYTF. The DNA reads TGTGCCTGGACAAGGAGGGAGGGCTACACCTTC.